This T cell receptor beta chain was documented in a study of regulatory T cells in long-lasting Graves disease. Study-level points and caveats: Graves' patients with persistent disease showed TCR diversity lower than patients newly diagnosed. Those with persistent disease had in common more public clonotypes (about 3,000) than new patients (more than 900).

This clonotype was counted many times. Its antigen is undetermined. Researchers made TCR beta libraries by using iRepertoire HTBI primers and running Arm-PCR on CDR3 regions. Using its own MiXCR run on the multiplex PCR reads, TCRdb lists one record per CDR3 protein. The sample carries 400,000 to 550,000 distinct CDR3 sequences, roughly 15% recorded once. The time point was: newly diagnosed GD, antithyroid drugs for less than 3 months. The TCR library was made from RNA extracted from PBMCs. Trimming stripped 4 bases from V and 0 bases from J, with 13 bases between. This CDR3 has 15 amino acids. Germline V gene sequence: CDR1 SGHRS, CDR2 YFSETQ. This sample also belongs to another study, concerning T cells in Graves' hyperthyroidism and ophthalmopathy. This second report adds: HTBI primers drove first-round RT-PCR of the TCR CDR3. Appearing also in blood were most of the thyroid clonotypes expanded above 0.001.

Sequenced material: peripheral blood mononuclear cells (PBMCs), taken at new diagnosis, from a patient treated with antithyroid drugs. The V gene is TRBV5-1, the J gene TRBJ1-1; D remains ambiguous. The sequence came from a woman aged 25 to 39 with Graves disease. The CDR3 here is CASSPTDGMNTEAFF. CDR3 sequence (DNA): TGCGCCAGCAGCCCTACCGACGGCATGAACACTGAAGCTTTCTTT.